A selection of T cell receptor beta chains follows, all from one sample in a study of T-cell memory formation after mild COVID-19. Via MiXCR, TCRdb re-called the 5' RACE reads, giving one row per CDR3 protein. The sample has hundreds of thousands of distinct CDR3 sequences; 17% are singletons. Specimen: PBMCs or a T cell subset sorted from them (not recorded which). These receptors all stem from an adult woman who had mild COVID-19 (a few samples of this study predate the infection). Cell type and time point are not known. Each CDR3 is given with its conserved first and last residue. A D gene is named only where the DNA matches it firmly. Only some rows state a clone size, as once, few, many or a class for expanded clones.

len: 17; abundance: few; j_gene: TRBJ1-2; v_gene: TRBV7-9; d_gene: TRBD1; CDR3nt: TGTGCCAGCAGCTTAGGAGGGACAGGGGACGGCAACTATGGCTACACCTTC; CDR3aa: CASSLGGTGDGNYGYTF
len: 14; abundance: .; j_gene: TRBJ1-2; v_gene: TRBV3-1; d_gene: TRBD1; CDR3nt: TGTGCCAGCAGCCCCGGGACAGAGAACTATGGCTACACCTTC; CDR3aa: CASSPGTENYGYTF
len: 18; abundance: .; j_gene: TRBJ2-2; v_gene: TRBV27; d_gene: TRBD2; CDR3nt: TGTGCCAGCAGTTCCCCTCTATCTAGCGGGTTTAACACCGGGGAGCTGTTTTTT; CDR3aa: CASSSPLSSGFNTGELFF
len: 14; abundance: few; j_gene: TRBJ1-6; v_gene: TRBV11-2; d_gene: .; CDR3nt: TGTGCCAGCAGCTTAGCGCCGTGGAACTCACCCCTCCACTTT; CDR3aa: CASSLAPWNSPLHF
len: 14; abundance: few; j_gene: TRBJ2-1; v_gene: TRBV2; d_gene: TRBD2; CDR3nt: TGTGCCAGCAGTGAAGGGACTAGGAACAATGAGCAGTTCTTC; CDR3aa: CASSEGTRNNEQFF
len: 17; abundance: few; j_gene: TRBJ2-1; v_gene: TRBV4-3; d_gene: .; CDR3nt: TGCGCCAGCAGCCAAGAAGGGACCTACGACAGCGTCAATGAGCAGTTCTTC; CDR3aa: CASSQEGTYDSVNEQFF
len: 15; abundance: few; j_gene: TRBJ2-3; v_gene: TRBV7-3; d_gene: TRBD2; CDR3nt: TGTGCCAGCAGCTTAAGCGGGAGCGAAACAGATACGCAGTATTTT; CDR3aa: CASSLSGSETDTQYF
len: 15; abundance: few; j_gene: TRBJ2-2; v_gene: TRBV4-1; d_gene: .; CDR3nt: TGCGCCAGCAGCCAAGGTCCTGGGGTACGAGGGGAGCTGTTTTTT; CDR3aa: CASSQGPGVRGELFF
len: 11; abundance: few; j_gene: TRBJ2-1; v_gene: TRBV24-1; d_gene: TRBD2; CDR3nt: TGTGCCACAGAAAGGGGGACTAGGCAGTTCTTC; CDR3aa: CATERGTRQFF
len: 16; abundance: few; j_gene: TRBJ1-2; v_gene: TRBV4-2; d_gene: .; CDR3nt: TGTGCCAGCAGCCAATCAGTGACGGGGCGCGGGGAAAATCACACCTTC; CDR3aa: CASSQSVTGRGENHTF
len: 14; abundance: .; j_gene: TRBJ1-6; v_gene: TRBV30; d_gene: TRBD1; CDR3nt: TGTGCCTGGAGTAGGGGACAGGGCGACTCACCCCTCCACTTT; CDR3aa: CAWSRGQGDSPLHF